This T cell receptor (beta chain) was identified in a study of cytomegalovirus exposure and HLA in healthy donors. This clone was detected only once. Use of 60 Vbeta and 13 Jbeta primers characterized the PCR. Clones were read by immunoSEQ multiplex PCR, and TCRdb kept only the in-frame ones, dropping some. Of some 100,000 clones in the sample, about 74% are singletons; the top ten hold more than 4.5%. CDR1 is SGHTA and CDR2 is FQGTGA in the germline V gene. Trimming took 1 base from V and 0 from J, leaving 5 bases between them. The CDR3 has 14 amino acids. The TCR sequence derives from a woman between 18 and 29 years old in good health and CMV-seropositive. Sample: PBMCs. The gene calls are TRBV7-3 and TRBJ2-3; D is uncertain. CDR3: CASSLSLSTDTQYF. Here the CDR3 DNA reads TGTGCCAGCAGCTTAAGTTTAAGCACAGATACGCAGTATTTT. Supplemented by reference TRBV7-3 and TRBJ2-3, the full variable domain reads GAGVSQTPSNKVTEKGKYVELRCDPISGHTALYWYRQSLGQGPEFLIYFQGTGAADDSGLPNDRFFAVRPEGSVSTLKIQRTERGDSAVYLCASSLSLSTDTQYFGPGTRLTVL.